This note documents a single TCR beta chain sequence. What it binds is not known. By quantitative 5'-RACE with molecular barcodes, the TCR beta libraries were made. TCRdb itself ran the 5' RACE reads through MiXCR, one entry per CDR3 protein. The repertoire holds some 140,000 distinct CDR3 sequences, with about 7.3% as singletons. V gave up 1 base and J gave up 7 bases, with 11 bases separating them. CDR3 size: 13 residues. CDR1 and CDR2 from the germline V gene are GTSNPN and SVGIG (reference sequence). This specimen comes from a study of CD8 T cells in ankylosing spondylitis. Study conclusions and caveats: Apparently characteristic of ankylosing spondylitis blood was a TCR beta motif (fewer than 10 highly homologous variants). Relatively scarce in peripheral blood, disease-linked clones were CD8+.

The receptor's source is a female donor with ankylosing spondylitis or in good health (not recorded which). The chain is built from TRBV30 and TRBJ1-5; D remains ambiguous. What was sequenced was blood, either unsorted or a sorted T cell fraction (not recorded which). CDR3 sequence: CAWSGHRAQPQHF. The CDR3 region has the DNA TGTGCCTGGAGTGGACACCGGGCACAGCCCCAGCATTTT. The entire variable domain, with the rest obtained from reference TRBV30 and TRBJ1-5, is as follows: SQTIHQWPATLVQPVGSPLSLECTVEGTSNPNLYWYRQAAGRGLQLLFYSVGIGQISSEVPQNLSASRPQDRQFILSSKKLLLSDSGFYLCAWSGHRAQPQHFGDGTRLSIL.